The 12 T cell receptor beta chains presented below share a single source sample, sequenced in a study of blood T cell repertoires in COVID-19. The repertoire was sequenced with immunoSEQ multiplex PCR; TCRdb's copy has only in-frame clones and lacks some. The data show 100,000 to 150,000 clones, approximately 87% seen once. The sequenced sample was peripheral blood. The receptors come from a man between 65 and 85 years old with active COVID-19.

The rearrangement links TRBV9 to TRBJ2-7; D might be TRBD2 (5 bases). Trimming took off 2 bases at V and 6 bases at J, with 9 bases between the two ends. The CDR3 length is 12 residues. Germline CDR1 reads SGDLS; CDR2 reads YYNGEE. In DNA, the CDR3 is TGTGCCAGCAGCGTTAGGGCGGGCGAGCAGTACTTC. The encoded protein is CASSVRAGEQYF.

This clone was recorded only once. The V and J genes are TRBV5-6 and TRBJ2-7, with TRBD2 matching over 9 bases. This CDR3 comprises 17 residues. Trimming cost V 0 bases and J 2 bases; bases outside gene matches: 9. Germline-derived CDR1 and CDR2 are SGHDT and YYEEEE. CDR3 DNA sequence: TGTGCCAGCAGCTTGGTGCGTAGCGGGAGAGAAACCTACGAGCAGTACTTC. It yields the protein CASSLVRSGRETYEQYF.

The rearrangement uses TRBV10-3 and TRBJ2-7, with D possibly TRBD1 on 5 matching bases. Germline V lookup: CDR1 ENHRY, CDR2 SYGVKD. CDR3 size: 13 residues. V lost 4 bases and J 0 bases, leaving 7 bases between the germline ends. The CDR3 here is CAISGGSSYEQYF. Here the CDR3 DNA reads TGTGCCATCAGTGGGGGCAGCTCCTACGAGCAGTACTTC.

The V gene is TRBV30, the J gene TRBJ2-1; TRBD2 aligns across 9 bases. In germline, CDR1 is GTSNPN, CDR2 SVGIG (reference sequence). This CDR3 is 17 amino acids long. With 3 bases clipped from V and 6 bases from J, the junction kept 15 bases outside the gene matches. Here the CDR3 DNA reads TGTGCCTGGAGCAAGGGCCCGATAGCGGGAGTAGGCAATGAGCAGTTCTTC. It specifies CAWSKGPIAGVGNEQFF.

This clone occurred a few times. This chain connects TRBV9 to TRBJ2-5, with D perhaps TRBD2 (6 bases). The CDR3 is 14 residues long. V dropped 3 bases and J dropped 0 bases, with 9 bases sitting between them. Per the germline V gene, CDR1 is SGDLS and CDR2 is YYNGEE. The CDR3 sequence: CASSAGTYQETQYF. For the CDR3, the DNA is TGTGCCAGCAGCGCCGGGACTTACCAAGAGACCCAGTACTTC.

The CDR3 loop is CASSVEGANTEAFF. The CDR3 bases are TGTGCCAGCAGCGTAGAGGGGGCGAACACTGAAGCTTTCTTT. The chain combines TRBV9 with TRBJ1-1, with 7 bases identical to TRBD1. The CDR3 is 14 residues long. Germline-derived CDR1 and CDR2 are SGDLS and YYNGEE. Unmatched junction bases numbered 0, after V lost 0 bases and J lost 1 base.

This clone came up once. The chain carries TRBV7-6 and TRBJ2-6; 10 bases map to TRBD1. This CDR3 comprises 18 residues. V lost 5 bases, J lost 0 bases, and 7 bases stayed unmatched. Germline loops: CDR1 SGHVS, CDR2 FNYEAQ. The CDR3 loop is CASSPRTGGSSGANVLTF. DNA of the CDR3: TGTGCCAGCAGCCCGAGGACAGGGGGGAGCTCTGGGGCCAACGTCCTGACTTTC.

Remarks on this clone: Other nucleotide sequences from this sample produce the same CDR3. This chain connects TRBV28 to TRBJ2-5, with TRBD1 identical over 9 bases. This CDR3 has 13 residues. After removal of 7 bases from V and 4 bases from J, the junction contained 4 bases not matched to a gene. CDR1 and CDR2 (germline): MDHEN, SYDVKM. In nucleotides, the CDR3 is TGTGCCAGCACCCAGGGACAGGGAGAGACCCAGTACTTC. This encodes CASTQGQGETQYF.

The V and J genes are TRBV29-1 and TRBJ2-7; possibly TRBD2 for D (5 bases). Germline V gene data show CDR1 as SQVTM and CDR2 as ANQGSEA. The CDR3 is made up of 12 amino acids. Trimming removed 7 bases from V and 9 bases from J, with 19 bases in between. The CDR3 reads CSASYEGIAQYF. CDR3 DNA sequence: TGCAGCGCCTCGTACGAGGGCATAGCGCAGTACTTC.

The gene calls are TRBV18 and TRBJ2-6; 8 bases map to TRBD1. The germline gives CDR1 KGHSH, CDR2 LQKENI. The CDR3 has 17 residues. V trimming: 3 bases; J trimming: 1 base; junction bases outside the gene matches: 5. Written as DNA, the CDR3 is TGTGCCAGCTCACCGGAACAGGGGGGTTCTGGGGCCAACGTCCTGACTTTC. Translated, it gives CASSPEQGGSGANVLTF.

This chain uses TRBV10-1 with TRBJ2-7; a possible D gene is TRBD1 (5 bases). Germline V gene sequence: CDR1 WNHNN, CDR2 SYGVQD (reference sequence). The CDR3 has 14 amino acids. Trimming took 2 bases from V and 3 from J, leaving 11 bases between them. In DNA form, the CDR3 reads TGCGCCAGCAGTGAGGCAGGGAAGAGCTACGAGCAGTACTTC. Encoded protein: CASSEAGKSYEQYF.

The CDR3 loop reads CATSDAGTGKETQYF. The CDR3 DNA sequence: TGTGCCACCAGTGACGCCGGGACAGGGAAAGAGACCCAGTACTTC. The rearrangement joins TRBV24-1 to TRBJ2-5; 9 bases agree with TRBD1. The CDR3 has 15 residues. Germline assignment: CDR1 KGHDR and CDR2 SFDVKD. Germline trimming cut 4 bases from V and 3 bases from J; bases unmatched to any gene: 5.